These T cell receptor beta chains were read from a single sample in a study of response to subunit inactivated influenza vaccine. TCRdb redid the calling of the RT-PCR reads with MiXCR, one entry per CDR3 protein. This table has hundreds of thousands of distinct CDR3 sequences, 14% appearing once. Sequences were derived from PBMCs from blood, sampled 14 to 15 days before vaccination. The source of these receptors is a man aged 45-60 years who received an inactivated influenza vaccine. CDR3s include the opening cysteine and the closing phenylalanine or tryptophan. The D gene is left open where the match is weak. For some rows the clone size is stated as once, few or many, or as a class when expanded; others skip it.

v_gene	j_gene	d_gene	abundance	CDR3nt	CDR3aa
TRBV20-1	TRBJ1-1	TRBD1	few	TGCAGTGCCCTACCCGGACAGGGGAAGGCTGAAGCTTTCTTT	CSALPGQGKAEAFF
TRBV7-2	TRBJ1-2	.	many	TGTGCCAGCAGCTTAGGACCGTTGGACTATGGCTACACCTTC	CASSLGPLDYGYTF
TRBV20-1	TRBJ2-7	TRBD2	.	TGCAGTGCTAGGGATTGGACGGGGGGAGCCTACGAGCAGTACTTC	CSARDWTGGAYEQYF
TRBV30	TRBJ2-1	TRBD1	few	TGTGCCTGGAGGGAGTACGGGACAGGGTTCTACAATGAGCAGTTCTTC	CAWREYGTGFYNEQFF
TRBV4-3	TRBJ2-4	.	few	TGCGCCAGCAGCCAACTCCCCCCCCAGGGGGGTCTAGCCAAAAACATTCAGTACTTC	CASSQLPPQGGLAKNIQYF
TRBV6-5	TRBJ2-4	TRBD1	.	TGTGCCAGCAGTGACTCAGGGGGCAAAAACATTCAGTACTTC	CASSDSGGKNIQYF
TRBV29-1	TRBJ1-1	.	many	TGCAGCGTTAATAGGGGGGCAGCTATGAACACTGAAGCTTTCTTT	CSVNRGAAMNTEAFF
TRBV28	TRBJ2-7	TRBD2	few	TGTGCCAGCAGGAATGGCGGGACTAAGTACGAGCAGTACTTC	CASRNGGTKYEQYF
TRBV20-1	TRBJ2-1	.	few	TGCAGTGCTAGAGATCTTACAGTACACAATGAGCAGTTCTTC	CSARDLTVHNEQFF
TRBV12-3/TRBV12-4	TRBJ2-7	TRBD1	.	TGTGCCAGCAGGGCCGGGACAGGGGGCAAGAACGAGCAGTACTTC	CASRAGTGGKNEQYF
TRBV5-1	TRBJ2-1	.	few	TGCGCCAGCAGCTTGAAACAGGGTGGGAGCGATGAGCAGTTCTTC	CASSLKQGGSDEQFF
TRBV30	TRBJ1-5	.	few	TGTGCCTGGAGTGATGGTACAGGGAGTGTATACAGCAATCAGCCCCAGCATTTT	CAWSDGTGSVYSNQPQHF
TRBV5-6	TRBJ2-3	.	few	TGTGCCAGCAGCTGGCGGGTGGGTTCCGGCCCAGATACGCAGTATTTT	CASSWRVGSGPDTQYF
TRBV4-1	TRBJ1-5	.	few	TGCGCCAGCAGCCAAGATGTAGGCCAGGGTGTAAATCAGCCCCAGCATTTT	CASSQDVGQGVNQPQHF
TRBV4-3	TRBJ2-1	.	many	TGCGCCAGCAGCCAACCCGGGGGAAATGAGCAGTTCTTC	CASSQPGGNEQFF
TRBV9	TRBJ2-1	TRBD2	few	TGTGCCAGCAGCGTAGACCCAGCGGGAGGTCAGCTTGAGCAGTTCTTC	CASSVDPAGGQLEQFF
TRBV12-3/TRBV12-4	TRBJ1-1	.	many	TGTGCCAGCAGCGTAACACCGAACACTGAAGCTTTCTTT	CASSVTPNTEAFF
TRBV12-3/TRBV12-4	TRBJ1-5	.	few	TGTGCCAGCAGTTTAGGGGCAGGGGCTCAGCCCCAGCATTTT	CASSLGAGAQPQHF
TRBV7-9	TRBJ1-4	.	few	TGTGCCAGCAGCTTAGAGGCAGCCTCTAGGGAACTGTTTTTT	CASSLEAASRELFF
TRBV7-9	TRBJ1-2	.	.	TGTGCCAGCAGCGAGAGAGACGACGGCCTTTCCTATGGCTACACCTTC	CASSERDDGLSYGYTF
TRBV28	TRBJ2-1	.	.	TGTGCCAGCAGTTTGAACAGGGCGAGGACCTACAATGAGCAGTTCTTC	CASSLNRARTYNEQFF
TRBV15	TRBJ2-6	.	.	TGTGCCACCAGCAGGGCAGGGTCCCGCTCTGGGGCCAACGTCCTGACTTTC	CATSRAGSRSGANVLTF
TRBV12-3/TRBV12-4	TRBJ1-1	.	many	TGTGCCAGCAGCTCGACAGGGAACACTGAAGCTTTCTTT	CASSSTGNTEAFF
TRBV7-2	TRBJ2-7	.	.	TGTGCCAGCAGCTTCCAAGCGTCCTCCTACGAGCAGTACTTC	CASSFQASSYEQYF
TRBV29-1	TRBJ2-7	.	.	TGCAGCGTTGATCCCCGCGGGACGGGCAACGAGCAGTACTTC	CSVDPRGTGNEQYF
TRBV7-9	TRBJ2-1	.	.	TGTGCCAGCAGCTTACTAGCGACTGGAAATGAGCAGTTCTTC	CASSLLATGNEQFF
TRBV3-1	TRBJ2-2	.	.	TGTGCCAGCAGCCCTTATATGCCCGGGGAGCTGTTTTTT	CASSPYMPGELFF
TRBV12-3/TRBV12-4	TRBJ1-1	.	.	TGTGCCAGCAGTTTAGTGGGGGGTGCGGCTTTCTTT	CASSLVGGAAFF
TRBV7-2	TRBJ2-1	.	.	TGTGCCAGCAGCTTAGCCAGTGGTGAGCAGTTCTTC	CASSLASGEQFF
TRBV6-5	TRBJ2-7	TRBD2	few	TGTGCCAGCAGTTACGATCTAGCGGGCGCAGCCTCCGAGCAGTACTTC	CASSYDLAGAASEQYF
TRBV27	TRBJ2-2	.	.	TGTGCCAGCACTCCCGCAGGGGTGAACACCGGGGAGCTGTTTTTT	CASTPAGVNTGELFF
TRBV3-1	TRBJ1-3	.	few	TGTGCCAGCAGCCAAAGGGCAGGTGGAAACACCATATATTTT	CASSQRAGGNTIYF
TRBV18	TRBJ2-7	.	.	TGTGCCAGCTCACCACCGGGCAGGTTCGTCGAGCAGTACTTC	CASSPPGRFVEQYF
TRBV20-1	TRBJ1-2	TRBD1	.	TGCAGTGCTAGAGCCCCCGGGACAGCCTATGGCTACACCTTC	CSARAPGTAYGYTF
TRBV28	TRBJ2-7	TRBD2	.	TGTGCCAGCAGAACAGCGGGACTAGGGCTCGAGCAGTACTTC	CASRTAGLGLEQYF